This TCR beta chain was recorded in a study of shared clonotypes between healthy human individuals. Findings and caveats of the study: Generally, naive subsets (rather than memory subsets) showed larger estimated richness. Rarefaction showed that sequencing of sorted subsets was incomplete (despite large depth).

It was into CD45RA+ naive and CD45RA-negative memory subsets that the CD4+ cells were split. Comments on this clone: Its antigen is not identified.

The CDR3 consists of 14 residues. The junction had 4 bases not matched to a gene; V was cut back by 2 bases and J by 4 bases. The germline gives CDR1 SGHRS, CDR2 YFSETQ. Only in-frame clones appear in the TCRdb table, and some are missing; sequencing was by immunoSEQ multiplex PCR. Of about 2.5 million clones listed, 85% to 95% were seen once; the top ten hold more than 0.35%. The sequenced material came from naive CD4+ T cells from PBMCs. Subset indicated: CD45RA+ positively selected. The TCR comes from a man aged 18 to 29 in good health. Some clones in this sample may be carry-over from other donors' samples. The chain joins TRBV5-1 to TRBJ2-5, with 8 bases that match TRBD1. The CDR3 sequence is CASSFPGQGETQYF. The DNA of the CDR3 is TGCGCCAGCAGCTTCCCCGGACAGGGAGAGACCCAGTACTTC.